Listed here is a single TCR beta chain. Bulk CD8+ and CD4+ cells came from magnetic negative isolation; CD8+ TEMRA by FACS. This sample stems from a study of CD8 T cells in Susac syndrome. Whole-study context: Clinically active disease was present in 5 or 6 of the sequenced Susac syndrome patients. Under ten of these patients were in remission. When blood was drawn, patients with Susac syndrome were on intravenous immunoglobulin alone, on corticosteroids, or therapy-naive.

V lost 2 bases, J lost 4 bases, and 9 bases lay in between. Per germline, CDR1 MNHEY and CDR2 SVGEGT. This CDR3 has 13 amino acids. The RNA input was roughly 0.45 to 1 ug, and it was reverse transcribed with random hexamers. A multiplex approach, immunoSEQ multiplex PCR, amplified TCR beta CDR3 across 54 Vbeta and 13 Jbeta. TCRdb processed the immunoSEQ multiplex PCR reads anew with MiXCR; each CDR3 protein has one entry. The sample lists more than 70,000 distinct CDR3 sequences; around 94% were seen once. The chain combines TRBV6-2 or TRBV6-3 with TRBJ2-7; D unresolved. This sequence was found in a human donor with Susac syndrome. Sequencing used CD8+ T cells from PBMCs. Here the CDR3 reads CASSYHNGYEQYF. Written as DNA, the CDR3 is TGTGCCAGCAGTTACCATAATGGGTACGAGCAGTACTTC.